This T cell receptor beta chain is from a study of PD-1 blockade in classical Hodgkin lymphoma. Study-wide points: Individuals who commenced nivolumab within less than 1 year of ASCT were excluded. TCR diversity rose significantly by C4D1 in CD4+ but not CD8+ cells. Diminished baseline TCR diversity has been reported in newly diagnosed patients relative to healthy donors.

Time point here: cycle 4 day 1 (C4D1), after about 6 weeks of nivolumab. The patients all showed relapse after autologous stem cell transplantation, while their brentuximab vedotin exposure varied. Assay: immunoSEQ multiplex PCR; the TCRdb copy retains only in-frame clones and omits some. The table lists about 13,000 clones, approximately 80% of them singletons. The V gene lost 1 base and the J gene lost 8 bases, with 6 bases spanning the gap. This CDR3 is built from 13 residues. Germline values: CDR1 LGHNA, CDR2 YSLEER. The count of this clone is one. Its antigen is not known. The genes are TRBV4-3 and TRBJ1-6; D not resolved. Sequencing was performed on peripheral blood mononuclear cells (PBMCs), taken before the fourth cycle of nivolumab. The sequence was collected from a human donor with classical Hodgkin lymphoma. The chain's CDR3 is CASSQVGDSPLHF. The CDR3 bases are TGCGCCAGCAGCCAAGTGGGAGATTCACCCCTCCACTTT.